The source of this TCR beta chain is a study of blood T cell repertoires in COVID-19. Original handling: For nucleated cells, counts were estimated from reference gene primer amplification. TCRdb's table, derived via immunoSEQ multiplex PCR, lists solely in-frame clones and lacks some. Clone size and V and J calls were adopted from that table, with D and trimming inferred from the DNA. The sample contains around 70,000 clones, 70% to 90% of which appear only once. CDR1 is SGHNT and CDR2 is YENEEA in the germline V gene. This CDR3 region has 18 residues. V was pared by 3 bases and J by 1 base, with 3 bases of the junction left unmatched.

This receptor was taken from a man aged 30 to 39 with acute or convalescent COVID-19. This chain connects TRBV11-3 to TRBJ2-2; 15 bases fit TRBD2. The sequenced sample was peripheral blood. The CDR3 loop reads CASSFRTSGRGNTGELFF. CDR3 nucleotide sequence: TGTGCCAGCAGCTTTCGGACTAGCGGGAGGGGGAACACCGGGGAGCTGTTTTTT.